The 2 T cell receptor beta chains given below trace back to one sample, sequenced in a study of cytomegalovirus exposure and HLA in healthy donors. Primers: 60 Vbeta forward and 13 Jbeta reverse. Only in-frame clones appear in the TCRdb table, and some are missing; sequencing was by immunoSEQ multiplex PCR. The data contain about 190,000 clones, 70% to 75% of them singletons. Sequencing used PBMCs. Receptors originate from a woman aged 25-40 years in good health and CMV-seropositive.

The chain has TRBV2 and TRBJ1-2; TRBD1 matches at 7 bases. With V trimmed by 7 bases and J by 7 bases, 9 bases remained unmatched. There are 13 residues in the CDR3. Germline loops: CDR1 SNHLY, CDR2 FYNNEI. CDR3 region: CASTGTAVAGYTF. CDR3 in DNA: TGTGCCAGCACGGGGACAGCGGTGGCTGGCTACACCTTC.

The chain has TRBV28 and TRBJ2-7; a possible D gene is TRBD1 (5 bases). From germline, CDR1 is MDHEN and CDR2 SYDVKM. Trimming pared 6 bases from V and 2 bases from J, leaving 14 bases between. There are 14 residues in the CDR3. The CDR3 DNA reads TGTGCCAGCAGCCGACAGCCCGGAGCCTACGAGCAGTACTTC. This sequence encodes CASSRQPGAYEQYF.